This is a list of T cell receptor beta chains from one sample in a study of blood T cell repertoires in COVID-19. The data were produced by immunoSEQ multiplex PCR, yet TCRdb's version contains in-frame clones alone and is incomplete. In the table there are 55,000 to 65,000 clones, roughly 77% of which are singletons. Sequencing used peripheral blood. The receptors shown here come from a man aged 55 to 69 with COVID-19, enrolled during active disease. The CDR3 runs from the conserved cysteine through the conserved F or W. A D gene is named only where the DNA matches it firmly. Where a row states a size, it is once, few, many or the class of an expanded clone; other rows omit it.

cdr3_aa: CATSRTGNTGELFF; cdr3_nt: TGTGCCACCAGCAGAACAGGGAACACCGGGGAGCTGTTTTTT; v_call: TRBV15; d_call: NA; clone_size: NA; j_call: TRBJ2-2; cdr3_length: 14
cdr3_aa: CASSSAPGDTDTQYF; cdr3_nt: TGTGCCAGCAGCTCGGCCCCAGGGGACACAGATACGCAGTATTTT; v_call: TRBV6-1; d_call: NA; clone_size: NA; j_call: TRBJ2-3; cdr3_length: 15
cdr3_aa: CASTPGQARQYF; cdr3_nt: TGTGCCAGCACTCCGGGACAGGCTAGGCAGTATTTT; v_call: TRBV6-5; d_call: TRBD1; clone_size: NA; j_call: TRBJ2-3; cdr3_length: 12
cdr3_aa: CASSNRGRRTEAFF; cdr3_nt: TGTGCCAGCAGCAACAGGGGGCGTCGAACTGAAGCTTTCTTT; v_call: TRBV6-6; d_call: TRBD1; clone_size: NA; j_call: TRBJ1-1; cdr3_length: 14
cdr3_aa: CASEMPGVNTEAFF; cdr3_nt: TGTGCCAGCGAAATGCCAGGGGTGAACACTGAAGCTTTCTTT; v_call: TRBV5-8; d_call: NA; clone_size: NA; j_call: TRBJ1-1; cdr3_length: 14
cdr3_aa: CASSLGGPEQYF; cdr3_nt: TGTGCCAGCAGCTTAGGTGGGCCCGAGCAGTACTTC; v_call: TRBV11-2; d_call: NA; clone_size: NA; j_call: TRBJ2-7; cdr3_length: 12
cdr3_aa: CASSHREGSYNEQFF; cdr3_nt: TGCGCCAGCAGCCACCGGGAAGGATCCTACAATGAGCAGTTCTTC; v_call: TRBV5-1; d_call: NA; clone_size: NA; j_call: TRBJ2-1; cdr3_length: 15
cdr3_aa: CASSDRGYTEAFF; cdr3_nt: TGTGCCAGCAGTGACAGGGGATACACTGAAGCTTTCTTT; v_call: TRBV2; d_call: NA; clone_size: NA; j_call: TRBJ1-1; cdr3_length: 13
cdr3_aa: CASSPTQLGHYGYTF; cdr3_nt: TGTGCCAGCAGCCCGACCCAACTAGGCCACTATGGCTACACCTTC; v_call: TRBV27; d_call: NA; clone_size: NA; j_call: TRBJ1-2; cdr3_length: 15
cdr3_aa: CSVSGRATATKNEQFF; cdr3_nt: TGCAGCGTTTCGGGAAGGGCGACCGCAACCAAAAATGAGCAGTTCTTC; v_call: TRBV29-1; d_call: NA; clone_size: NA; j_call: TRBJ2-1; cdr3_length: 16
cdr3_aa: CASSPLALEVEQYF; cdr3_nt: TGTGCCAGCTCACCTCTCGCCCTTGAGGTCGAGCAGTACTTC; v_call: TRBV18; d_call: NA; clone_size: NA; j_call: TRBJ2-7; cdr3_length: 14
cdr3_aa: CSARTGTDTQYF; cdr3_nt: TGCAGCGCCCGGACTGGCACAGATACGCAGTATTTT; v_call: TRBV29-1; d_call: NA; clone_size: NA; j_call: TRBJ2-3; cdr3_length: 12
cdr3_aa: CSVAPGQGTDTQYF; cdr3_nt: TGCAGCGTTGCCCCGGGACAGGGCACAGATACGCAGTATTTT; v_call: TRBV29-1; d_call: TRBD1; clone_size: NA; j_call: TRBJ2-3; cdr3_length: 14
cdr3_aa: CASSYRETQYF; cdr3_nt: TGTGCCAGCAGCTATCGGGAGACCCAGTACTTC; v_call: TRBV5-6; d_call: NA; clone_size: NA; j_call: TRBJ2-5; cdr3_length: 11
cdr3_aa: CASSNSPGGTEAFF; cdr3_nt: TGCGCCAGCAGCAACTCGCCGGGGGGGACTGAAGCTTTCTTT; v_call: TRBV5-1; d_call: NA; clone_size: few; j_call: TRBJ1-1; cdr3_length: 14
cdr3_aa: CASSPWAGIDYGYTF; cdr3_nt: TGTGCCAGCAGCCCGTGGGCAGGGATTGACTATGGCTACACCTTC; v_call: TRBV3-1/TRBV3-2; d_call: NA; clone_size: NA; j_call: TRBJ1-2; cdr3_length: 15